This record concerns one TCR beta chain sequence. The sample belongs to a study of blood T cell repertoires in COVID-19. Measured with immunoSEQ multiplex PCR; TCRdb has only the in-frame clones, and not every one. The sample has about 130,000 clones, approximately 90% seen once. Germline CDR1 and CDR2: SGHTA and FQGNSA. The length of the CDR3 is 14 residues. The V end lost 1 base, the J end lost 4 bases, and 10 bases lay between the germline ends. The chain couples TRBV7-2 to TRBJ1-2; D gene ambiguous. The sequence derives from a man aged 45-60 years with acute or convalescent COVID-19. What was sequenced was peripheral blood. The CDR3 sequence: CASSLVVATYGYTF. The CDR3 DNA follows: TGTGCCAGCAGCTTAGTGGTAGCGACCTATGGCTACACCTTC. The full variable domain, its missing parts supplied by reference TRBV7-2 and TRBJ1-2, is GAGVSQSPSNKVTEKGKDVELRCDPISGHTALYWYRQSLGQGLEFLIYFQGNSAPDKSGLPSDRFSAERTGGSVSTLTIQRTQQEDSAVYLCASSLVVATYGYTFGSGTRLTVV.